These 3 T cell receptor beta chains share one sample of origin, sequenced in a study of OX40 agonist ivuxolimab in advanced cancers. Sequencing was performed with immunoSEQ multiplex PCR; in TCRdb, only in-frame clones are kept and a portion is missing. Among some 120,000 clones, roughly 92% were seen once, and the ten largest hold under 0.9%. The sample in question was CD4+ or CD8+ T cells sorted from blood, obtained in a trial of the OX40 agonist ivuxolimab. The receptor source for this set is an adult with an advanced solid tumor such as melanoma, head and neck, liver or kidney cancer.

The genes are TRBV28 and TRBJ1-4; D possibly corresponds to TRBD1 (6 bases). The CDR3 is made up of 15 amino acids. Deletions cut 5 bases from V and 8 bases from J, with 18 bases between. Germline V gene data show CDR1 as MDHEN and CDR2 as SYDVKM. The DNA for the CDR3 is TGTGCCAGCAGTCTCCCCCAGGGGCTTAGGGAAAAACTGTTTTTT. It translates to CASSLPQGLREKLFF.

This chain connects TRBV7-3 to TRBJ2-5, with D tentatively TRBD2 (5 bases). The germline gives CDR1 SGHTA, CDR2 FQGTGA. The length of the CDR3 is 16 residues. Between the trimmed V and J ends, which lost 5 bases and 5 bases, there was a span of 21 bases. The chain's CDR3 is CASSPRDGPSPETQYF. In nucleotides, the CDR3 is TGTGCCAGCAGCCCCCGGGATGGGCCAAGCCCGGAGACCCAGTACTTC.

V usage is TRBV9 and J usage is TRBJ2-1, with 10 bases matching TRBD2. V was clipped by 4 bases and J by 2 bases; unmatched bases: 6. Per the germline V gene, CDR1 is SGDLS and CDR2 is YYNGEE. CDR3 size: 16 residues. CDR3 loop: CASSHLAGVAYNEQFF. The CDR3 DNA sequence: TGTGCCAGCAGCCATCTAGCGGGAGTAGCCTACAATGAGCAGTTCTTC.